The 2 T cell receptor beta chains below were found in one sample sequenced in a study of blood T cell repertoires in COVID-19. Method: immunoSEQ multiplex PCR; TCRdb's copy keeps in-frame clones and lacks some. The sample includes under 350,000 clones, almost 85% of them seen just once. The sample consisted of peripheral blood. The origin of the receptors is a human donor in a cohort sampled during active COVID-19.

V usage is TRBV15 and J usage is TRBJ2-1, with TRBD2 as a possible D gene (5 bases). Germline CDR1 reads LNHNV; CDR2 reads YYDKDF (reference sequence). This CDR3 contains 15 residues. Deletions cut 1 base from V and 3 bases from J, with 10 bases between. In DNA, the CDR3 is TGTGCCACCAGCAGAGGGCTAGCCTACTACAATGAGCAGTTCTTC. Translation gives CATSRGLAYYNEQFF.

The chain combines TRBV7-3 with TRBJ2-1; TRBD2 matches at 11 bases. Per germline, CDR1 SGHTA and CDR2 FQGTGA. The CDR3 extends over 15 amino acids. Trimming cost V 4 bases and J 5 bases; bases outside gene matches: 4. CDR3 in DNA: TGTGCCAGCAGCTCAGGGACTAGCGGAAACAATGAGCAGTTCTTC. The encoded protein is CASSSGTSGNNEQFF. Together with reference TRBV7-3 and TRBJ2-1, the CDR3 gives the full variable domain: GAGVSQTPSNKVTEKGKYVELRCDPISGHTALYWYRQSLGQGPEFLIYFQGTGAADDSGLPNDRFFAVRPEGSVSTLKIQRTERGDSAVYLCASSSGTSGNNEQFFGPGTRLTVL.